This T cell receptor (beta chain) was recorded in a study of graft-versus-host responses after intestinal transplantation. Study as a whole: Tacrolimus and steroids were given for around 3 years to all recipients after anti-thymocyte globulin induction. Notes on the study in general: Recipient marrow showed GvH clones, some seen first in ileum or blood. Patients who carried graft-donor T cell macrochimerism also had high graft-versus-host to host-versus-graft clonal ratios in their allografts.

Clones were sequenced by immunoSEQ multiplex PCR, and TCRdb holds only the in-frame ones, with some missing. The sample holds 95,000 to 110,000 clones; approximately 93% are singletons and the top ten take less than 1.5%. Comments on this clone: Its antigen is unidentified.

V lost 0 bases and J 1 base, leaving 15 bases between the germline ends. Per the germline V gene, CDR1 is MGHRA and CDR2 is YSYEKL. This CDR3 is built from 17 residues. The sequencing here drew on unstimulated CD8+ T cells sorted from spleen or lymph node cells, taken before intestinal transplant. The clonotype comes from a human donor who received an intestinal transplant. The rearrangement joins TRBV4-1 to TRBJ1-1, with a possible D match to TRBD1 (6 bases). The CDR3 region has the DNA TGCGCCAGCAGCCAAGAGTCGGGCAGGGGCGGGAACACTGAAGCTTTCTTT. Translation: CASSQESGRGGNTEAFF.